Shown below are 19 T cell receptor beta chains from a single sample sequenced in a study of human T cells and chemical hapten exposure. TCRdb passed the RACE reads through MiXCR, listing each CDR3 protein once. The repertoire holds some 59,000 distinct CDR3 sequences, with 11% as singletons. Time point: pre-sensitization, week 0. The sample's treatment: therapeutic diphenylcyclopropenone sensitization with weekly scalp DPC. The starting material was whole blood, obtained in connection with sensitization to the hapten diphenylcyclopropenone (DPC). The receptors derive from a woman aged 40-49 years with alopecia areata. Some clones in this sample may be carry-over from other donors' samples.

As DNA, the CDR3 is TGTGCCAGCAGCCAAGACGTGCCACCCCGGTACAATGAGCAGTTCTTC. Its translation: CASSQDVPPRYNEQFF. The V gene is TRBV4-2, the J gene TRBJ2-1; D unclear. CDR1 is LGHNA and CDR2 is YNFKEQ in the germline V gene. V lost 0 bases, J lost 4 bases, and 13 bases lay in between. This CDR3 is 16 amino acids long.

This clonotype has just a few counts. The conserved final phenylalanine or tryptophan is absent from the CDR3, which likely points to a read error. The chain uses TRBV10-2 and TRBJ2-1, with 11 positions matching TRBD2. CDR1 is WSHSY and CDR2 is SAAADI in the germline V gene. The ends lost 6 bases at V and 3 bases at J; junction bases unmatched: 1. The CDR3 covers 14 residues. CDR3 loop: CASSGTSGYNEQFV. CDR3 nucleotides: TGCGCCAGCAGCGGGACTAGCGGCTACAATGAGCAGTTCGTC.

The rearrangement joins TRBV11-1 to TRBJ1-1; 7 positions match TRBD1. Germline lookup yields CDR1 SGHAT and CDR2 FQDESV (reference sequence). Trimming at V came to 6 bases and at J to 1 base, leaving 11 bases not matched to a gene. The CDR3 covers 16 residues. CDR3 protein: CASRGQTARSNTEAFF. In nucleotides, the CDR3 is TGTGCCAGCAGGGGACAGACCGCGAGGTCGAACACTGAAGCTTTCTTT.

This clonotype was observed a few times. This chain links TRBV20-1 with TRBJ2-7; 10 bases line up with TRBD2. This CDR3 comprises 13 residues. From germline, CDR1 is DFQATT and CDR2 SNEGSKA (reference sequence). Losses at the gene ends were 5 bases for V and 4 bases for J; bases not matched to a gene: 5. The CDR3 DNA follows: TGCAGTGCTCTTCCAGCGGGAGGGTACGAGCAGTACTTC. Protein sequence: CSALPAGGYEQYF.

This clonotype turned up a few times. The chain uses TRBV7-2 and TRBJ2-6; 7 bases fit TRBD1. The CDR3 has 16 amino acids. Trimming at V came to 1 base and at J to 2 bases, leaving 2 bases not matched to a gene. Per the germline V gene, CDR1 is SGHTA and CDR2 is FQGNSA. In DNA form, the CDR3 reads TGTGCCAGCAGCTTAGAGGGGGCCACTGGGGCCAACGTCCTGACTTTC. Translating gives CASSLEGATGANVLTF.

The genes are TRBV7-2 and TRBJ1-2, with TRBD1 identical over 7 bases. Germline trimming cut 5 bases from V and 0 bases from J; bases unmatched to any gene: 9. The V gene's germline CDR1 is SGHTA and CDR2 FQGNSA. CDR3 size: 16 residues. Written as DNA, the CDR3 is TGTGCCAGCAGCCCGGCAGGGACAGCCTCTAACTATGGCTACACCTTC. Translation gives CASSPAGTASNYGYTF.

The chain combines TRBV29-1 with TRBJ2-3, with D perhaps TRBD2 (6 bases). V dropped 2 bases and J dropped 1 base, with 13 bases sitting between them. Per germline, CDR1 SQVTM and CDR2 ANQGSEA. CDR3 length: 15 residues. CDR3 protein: CSVESASEGTDTQYF. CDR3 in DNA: TGCAGCGTTGAATCGGCTAGCGAGGGCACAGATACGCAGTATTTT.

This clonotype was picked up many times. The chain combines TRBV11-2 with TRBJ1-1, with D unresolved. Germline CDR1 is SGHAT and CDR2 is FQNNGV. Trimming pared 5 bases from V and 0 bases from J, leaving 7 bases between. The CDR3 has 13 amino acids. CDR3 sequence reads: CASSRELNTEAFF. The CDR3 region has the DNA TGTGCCAGCAGCAGGGAGTTGAACACTGAAGCTTTCTTT.

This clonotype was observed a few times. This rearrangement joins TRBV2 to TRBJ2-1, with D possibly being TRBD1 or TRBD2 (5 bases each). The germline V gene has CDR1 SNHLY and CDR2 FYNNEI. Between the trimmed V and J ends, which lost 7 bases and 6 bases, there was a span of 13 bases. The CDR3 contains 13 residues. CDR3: CASKRDLGNEQFF. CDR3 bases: TGTGCCAGCAAGAGGGACCTGGGCAATGAGCAGTTCTTC. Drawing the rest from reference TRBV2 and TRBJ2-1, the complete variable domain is EPEVTQTPSHQVTQMGQEVILRCVPISNHLYFYWYRQILGQKVEFLVSFYNNEISEKSEIFDDQFSVERPDGSNFTLKIRSTKLEDSAMYFCASKRDLGNEQFFGPGTRLTVL.

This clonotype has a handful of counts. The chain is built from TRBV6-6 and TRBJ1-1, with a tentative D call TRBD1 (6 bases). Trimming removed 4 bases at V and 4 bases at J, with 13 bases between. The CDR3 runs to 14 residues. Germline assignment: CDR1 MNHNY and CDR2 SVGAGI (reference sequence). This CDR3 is CASSSRGLGTEAFF. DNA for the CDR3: TGTGCCAGCAGTTCCAGGGGACTTGGCACTGAAGCTTTCTTT.

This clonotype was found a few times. CDR3 in amino acids: CASSDPGTARGAAFF. The CDR3 DNA follows: TGTGCCAGCAGTGACCCTGGGACAGCCCGCGGGGCGGCTTTCTTT. This chain uses TRBV25-1 with TRBJ1-1; 7 nucleotides match TRBD1. Germline V gives CDR1 MGHDK, CDR2 SYGVNS. The CDR3 covers 15 residues. V dropped 3 bases and J dropped 11; count of bases not matched to a gene: 15.

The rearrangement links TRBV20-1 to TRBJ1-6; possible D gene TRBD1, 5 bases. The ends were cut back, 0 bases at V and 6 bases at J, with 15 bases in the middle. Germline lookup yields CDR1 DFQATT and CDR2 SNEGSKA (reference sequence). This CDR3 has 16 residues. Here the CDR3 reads CSARDRLGVVNSPLHF. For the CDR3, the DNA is TGCAGTGCTAGAGATAGATTGGGGGTCGTTAATTCACCCCTCCACTTT.

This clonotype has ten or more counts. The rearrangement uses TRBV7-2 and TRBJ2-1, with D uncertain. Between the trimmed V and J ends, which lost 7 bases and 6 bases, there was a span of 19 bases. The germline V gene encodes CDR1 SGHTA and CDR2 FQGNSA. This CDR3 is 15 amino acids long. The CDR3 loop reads CASTPDHLLINEQFF. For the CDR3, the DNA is TGTGCCAGCACGCCCGACCACCTCTTAATCAATGAGCAGTTCTTC.

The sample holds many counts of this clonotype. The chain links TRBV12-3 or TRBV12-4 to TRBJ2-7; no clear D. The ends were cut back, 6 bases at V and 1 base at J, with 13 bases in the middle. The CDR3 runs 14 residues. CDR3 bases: TGTGCCAGCAGCTTACTCCAGGTTTCCTACGAGCAGTACTTC. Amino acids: CASSLLQVSYEQYF.

Here the CDR3 reads CSARTGATEAFF. Here the CDR3 DNA reads TGCAGCGCACGGACGGGGGCCACTGAAGCTTTCTTT. The rearrangement uses TRBV29-1 and TRBJ1-1; possible D gene TRBD1, 6 bases. Germline V CDR1 and CDR2: SQVTM, ANQGSEA. The ends were cut back, 7 bases at V and 4 bases at J, with 13 bases in the middle. The CDR3 is 12 residues long.

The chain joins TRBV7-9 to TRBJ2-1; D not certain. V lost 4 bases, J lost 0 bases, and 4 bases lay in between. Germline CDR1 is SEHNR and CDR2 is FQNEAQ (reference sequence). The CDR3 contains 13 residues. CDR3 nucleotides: TGTGCCAGCAGCTGGGGCTCCTACAATGAGCAGTTCTTC. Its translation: CASSWGSYNEQFF.

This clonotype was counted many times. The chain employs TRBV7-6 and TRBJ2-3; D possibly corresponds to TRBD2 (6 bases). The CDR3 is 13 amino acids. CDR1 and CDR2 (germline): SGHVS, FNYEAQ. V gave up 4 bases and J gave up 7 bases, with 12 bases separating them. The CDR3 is CASSSTRSNTQYF. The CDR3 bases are TGTGCCAGCAGCTCGACTAGGTCTAATACGCAGTATTTT. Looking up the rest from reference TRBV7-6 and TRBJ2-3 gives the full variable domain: GAGVSQSPRYKVTKRGQDVALRCDPISGHVSLYWYRQALGQGPEFLTYFNYEAQQDKSGLPNDRFSAERPEGSISTLTIQRTEQRDSAMYRCASSSTRSNTQYFGPGTRLTVL.

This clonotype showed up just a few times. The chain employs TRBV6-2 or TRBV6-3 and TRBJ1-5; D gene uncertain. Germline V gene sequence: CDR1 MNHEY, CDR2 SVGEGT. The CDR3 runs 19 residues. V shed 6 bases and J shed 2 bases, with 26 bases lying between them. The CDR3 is CASSRAVNIGFIGNQPQHF. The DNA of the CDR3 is TGTGCCAGCAGCCGGGCCGTAAATATTGGATTTATTGGCAATCAGCCCCAGCATTTT.

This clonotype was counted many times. The CDR3 loop is CASSPQGAVRTQYF. CDR3 sequence (DNA): TGTGCCAGCAGCCCCCAGGGCGCGGTGAGGACCCAGTACTTC. The chain employs TRBV6-2 or TRBV6-3 and TRBJ2-5, with a tentative D call TRBD1 (5 bases). Per germline, CDR1 MNHEY and CDR2 SVGEGT. CDR3 length: 14 residues. Deletions cut 6 bases from V and 7 bases from J, with 18 bases between.